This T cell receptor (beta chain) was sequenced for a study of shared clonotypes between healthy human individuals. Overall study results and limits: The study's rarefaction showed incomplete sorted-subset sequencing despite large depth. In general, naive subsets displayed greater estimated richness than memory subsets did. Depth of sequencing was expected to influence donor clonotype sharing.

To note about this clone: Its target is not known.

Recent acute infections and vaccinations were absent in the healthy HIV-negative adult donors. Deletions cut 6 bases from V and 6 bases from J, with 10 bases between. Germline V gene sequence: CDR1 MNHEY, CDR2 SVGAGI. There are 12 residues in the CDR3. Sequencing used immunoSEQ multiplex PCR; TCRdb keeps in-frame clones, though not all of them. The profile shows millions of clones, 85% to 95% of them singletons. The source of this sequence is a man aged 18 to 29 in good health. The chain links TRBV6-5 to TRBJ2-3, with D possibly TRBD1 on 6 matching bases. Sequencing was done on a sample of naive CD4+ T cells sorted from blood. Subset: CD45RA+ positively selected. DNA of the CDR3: TGTGCCAGCAGCGACGACAGGGATACGCAGTATTTT. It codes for CASSDDRDTQYF.